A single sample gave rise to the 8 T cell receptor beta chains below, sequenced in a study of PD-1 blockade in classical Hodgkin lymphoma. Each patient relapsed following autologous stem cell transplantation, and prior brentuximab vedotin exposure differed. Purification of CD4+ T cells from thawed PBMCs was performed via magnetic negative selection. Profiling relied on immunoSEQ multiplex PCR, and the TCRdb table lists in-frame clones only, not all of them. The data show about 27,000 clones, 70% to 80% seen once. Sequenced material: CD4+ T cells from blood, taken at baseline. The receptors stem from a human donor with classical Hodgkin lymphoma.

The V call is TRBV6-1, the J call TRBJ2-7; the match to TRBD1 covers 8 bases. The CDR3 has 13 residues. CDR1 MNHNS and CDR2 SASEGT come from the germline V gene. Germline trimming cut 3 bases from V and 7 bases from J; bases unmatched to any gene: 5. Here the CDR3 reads CASSETGVGEQYF. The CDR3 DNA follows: TGTGCCAGCAGTGAGACAGGGGTCGGTGAGCAGTACTTC.

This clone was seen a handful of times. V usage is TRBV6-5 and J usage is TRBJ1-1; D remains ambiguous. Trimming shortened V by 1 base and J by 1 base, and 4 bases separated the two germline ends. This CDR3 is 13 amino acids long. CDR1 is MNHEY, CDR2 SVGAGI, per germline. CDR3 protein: CASSYLGNTEAFF. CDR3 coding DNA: TGTGCCAGCAGTTACTTAGGGAACACTGAAGCTTTCTTT.

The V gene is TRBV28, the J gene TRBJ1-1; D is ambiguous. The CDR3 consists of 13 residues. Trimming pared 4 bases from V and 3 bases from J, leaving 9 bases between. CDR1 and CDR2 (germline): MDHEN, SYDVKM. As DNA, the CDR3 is TGTGCCAGCAGTTCCACAGATTACACTGAAGCTTTCTTT. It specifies CASSSTDYTEAFF.

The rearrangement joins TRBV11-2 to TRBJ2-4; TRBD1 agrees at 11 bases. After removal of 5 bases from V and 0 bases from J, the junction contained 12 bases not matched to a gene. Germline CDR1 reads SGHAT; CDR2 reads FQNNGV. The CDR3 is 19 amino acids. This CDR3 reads CASSPGQGATGVAKNIQYF. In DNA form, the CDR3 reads TGTGCCAGCAGCCCCGGACAGGGGGCGACGGGGGTAGCCAAAAACATTCAGTACTTC.

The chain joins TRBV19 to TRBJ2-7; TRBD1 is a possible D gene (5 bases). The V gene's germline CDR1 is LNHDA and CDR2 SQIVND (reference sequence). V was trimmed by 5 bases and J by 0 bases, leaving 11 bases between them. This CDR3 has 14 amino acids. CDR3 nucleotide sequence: TGTGCCAGTAGTGTTACAGGCGACTCCTACGAGCAGTACTTC. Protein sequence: CASSVTGDSYEQYF.

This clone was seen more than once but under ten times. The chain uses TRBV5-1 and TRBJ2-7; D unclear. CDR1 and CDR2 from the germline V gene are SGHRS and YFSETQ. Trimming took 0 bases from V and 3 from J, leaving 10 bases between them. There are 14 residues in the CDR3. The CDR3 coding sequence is TGCGCCAGCAGCTTGGAAGCGATTAACTACGAGCAGTACTTC. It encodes CASSLEAINYEQYF.

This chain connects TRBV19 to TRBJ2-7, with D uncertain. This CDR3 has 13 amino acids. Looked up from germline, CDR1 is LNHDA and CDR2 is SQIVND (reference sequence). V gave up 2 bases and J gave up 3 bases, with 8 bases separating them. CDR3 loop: CASSIFHGYEQYF. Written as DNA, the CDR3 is TGTGCCAGTAGTATATTCCACGGCTACGAGCAGTACTTC.

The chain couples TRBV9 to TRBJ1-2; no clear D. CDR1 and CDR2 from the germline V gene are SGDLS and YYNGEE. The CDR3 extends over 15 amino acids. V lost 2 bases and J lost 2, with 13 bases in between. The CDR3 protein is CASSVGLTPNYGYTF. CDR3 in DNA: TGTGCCAGCAGCGTCGGGCTAACCCCAAACTATGGCTACACCTTC.